This T cell receptor (beta chain) was identified in a study of shared clonotypes between healthy human individuals. Terminally differentiated effector memory CD45RA+ cells were excluded by CCR7 positive selection of CD45RO-negative cells. Authors' data handling: ImmunoSEQ yielded junction-only sequences lacking quality scores, so filtering differed. Assay used: immunoSEQ multiplex PCR; TCRdb lists only in-frame clones, some missing. That table gives V, J and clone size, and the DNA gave D and trimming. The sample carries about 2,100,000 clones, roughly 91% recorded once. The CDR3 has 16 amino acids. Trimming pared 0 bases from V and 0 bases from J, leaving 11 bases between. CDR1 and CDR2 (germline): SGDLS, YYNGEE.

The source material was naive CD8+ T cells from PBMCs. The rearrangement links TRBV9 to TRBJ2-3, with no clear D. The receptor was derived from a man younger than 35 in good health. Some clones in this sample may be carry-over from other donors' samples. DNA for the CDR3: TGTGCCAGCAGCGTAGTCGCTATGGACAGCACAGATACGCAGTATTTT. This codes for CASSVVAMDSTDTQYF.